The next 8 T cell receptor beta chains were all read from a single sample in a study of cytomegalovirus exposure and HLA in healthy donors. With 60 Vbeta and 13 Jbeta primers, the PCR was carried out. The repertoire was sequenced with immunoSEQ multiplex PCR; TCRdb's copy has only in-frame clones and lacks some. The table lists about 150,000 clones, about 76% of them singletons. Sequencing input: PBMCs. The receptors here all came from a male donor in good health and CMV-seronegative.

The chain has TRBV7-2 and TRBJ2-7; no clear D. Germline assignment: CDR1 SGHTA and CDR2 FQGNSA. The CDR3 is 15 amino acids. V was shortened by 0 bases and J by 3 bases, with 12 bases between the two germline ends. The CDR3 DNA sequence: TGTGCCAGCAGCTTAGCAGGCGGTTCCGGCTACGAGCAGTACTTC. Translated: CASSLAGGSGYEQYF.

The V gene is TRBV29-1, the J gene TRBJ2-6, with D possibly being TRBD1 (5 bases). Germline values: CDR1 SQVTM, CDR2 ANQGSEA. This CDR3 is 13 amino acids long. The V end was cut by 8 bases, the J end by 1 base, with 9 bases between. In DNA, the CDR3 is TGCAGCATAGGGGTATCTGGGGCCAACGTCCTGACTTTC. Protein sequence: CSIGVSGANVLTF.

The V and J genes are TRBV19 and TRBJ1-6; 9 nucleotides agree with TRBD1. V lost 5 bases, J lost 10 bases, and 3 bases stayed unmatched. In germline, CDR1 is LNHDA, CDR2 SQIVND (reference sequence). The CDR3 has 13 amino acids. The CDR3 sequence is CASSGTGLSPLHF. The CDR3, as DNA: TGTGCCAGTAGTGGGACAGGGCTATCACCCCTCCACTTT.

The CDR3 reads CASSIHGTDRNTEAFF. CDR3 nucleotides: TGTGCCAGCAGCATCCATGGGACAGACAGGAACACTGAAGCTTTCTTT. This rearrangement joins TRBV5-5 to TRBJ1-1, with TRBD1 matching 7 bases. Looked up from germline, CDR1 is SGHKS and CDR2 is YYEKEE (reference sequence). Trimming removed 4 bases from V and 1 base from J; junction bases left unmatched: 10. CDR3 length: 16 amino acids. Variable domain in full (rest from reference TRBV5-5 and TRBJ1-1): DAGVTQSPTHLIKTRGQQVTLRCSPISGHKSVSWYQQVLGQGPQFIFQYYEKEERGRGNFPDRFSARQFPNYSSELNVNALLLGDSALYLCASSIHGTDRNTEAFFGQGTRLTVV.

This chain connects TRBV19 to TRBJ2-1, with 9 bases aligning to TRBD2. The germline CDR1 and CDR2 sequences are LNHDA and SQIVND (reference sequence). The CDR3 is made up of 16 amino acids. Trimming at V came to 4 bases and at J to 7 bases, leaving 11 bases not matched to a gene. The CDR3 spells CASSTPRGGRANEQFF. CDR3 coding DNA: TGTGCCAGTAGTACCCCACGCGGCGGGAGGGCTAATGAGCAGTTCTTC.

The chain links TRBV10-3 to TRBJ2-2, with D tentatively TRBD2 (6 bases). This CDR3 has 15 residues. CDR1 is ENHRY and CDR2 is SYGVKD in the germline V gene. V lost 7 bases and J 1 base, leaving 13 bases between the germline ends. For the CDR3, the DNA is TGTGCCATCAATCGGGCGGGGCAGAACACCGGGGAGCTGTTTTTT. Translating gives CAINRAGQNTGELFF.

The genes are TRBV7-3 and TRBJ2-3, with 10 bases that match TRBD2. Germline V gene data show CDR1 as SGHTA and CDR2 as FQGTGA. Unmatched junction bases numbered 10, after V lost 5 bases and J lost 5 bases. The CDR3 spans 16 residues. The CDR3 sequence is CASSPLSGGVIDTQYF. The DNA for the CDR3 is TGTGCCAGCAGCCCCCTCAGCGGGGGGGTGATAGATACGCAGTATTTT.

The chain has TRBV29-1 and TRBJ2-3; TRBD2 agrees at 7 bases. Per the germline V gene, CDR1 is SQVTM and CDR2 is ANQGSEA. Trimming removed 7 bases from V and 0 bases from J; junction bases left unmatched: 4. The CDR3 is 13 residues long. CDR3 nucleotide sequence: TGCAGCGGGGCGGGGGTCAGCACAGATACGCAGTATTTT. It codes for CSGAGVSTDTQYF.